These 5 T cell receptor beta chains came from one sample sequenced in a study of regulatory T cells in long-lasting Graves disease. The time point denotes: persistent/refractory GD, antithyroid drugs over 5 years with positive TRAb. Scientists built the TCR library using RNA that was extracted from PBMCs. Relying on iRepertoire HTBI primers and Arm-PCR of CDR3 regions, the team built TCR beta libraries. TCRdb processed the multiplex PCR reads anew with MiXCR; each CDR3 protein has one entry. Of a few hundred thousand distinct CDR3 sequences listed, about 25% were seen once; the top ten hold about 26%. The sample in question was peripheral blood mononuclear cells (PBMCs), obtained when the disease was refractory, from a patient treated with antithyroid drugs. Receptors originate from a female donor with Graves disease.

This clonotype showed up many times. The V call is TRBV6-1, the J call TRBJ2-6; maybe TRBD1 (5 bases). Deletions cut 4 bases from V and 2 bases from J, with 9 bases between. The CDR3 is made up of 15 amino acids. The germline CDR1 and CDR2 sequences are MNHNS and SASEGT. The CDR3 here is CASSGTHPGANVLTF. CDR3 DNA: TGTGCCAGCAGTGGGACACACCCTGGGGCCAACGTCCTGACTTTC.

This clonotype was detected many times. The rearrangement links TRBV20-1 to TRBJ1-2; 9 nucleotides align to TRBD1. CDR1 and CDR2 (germline): DFQATT, SNEGSKA (reference sequence). This CDR3 contains 14 residues. V trimming: 3 bases; J trimming: 4 bases; junction bases outside the gene matches: 6. In nucleotides, the CDR3 is TGCAGTGCTAGCAGGGGACAGGGACTCTATGGCTACACCTTC. Translation gives CSASRGQGLYGYTF.

V and J are TRBV6-9 and TRBJ2-1; 7 bases line up with TRBD2. Germline V CDR1 and CDR2: MNHGY, SVAAGI. This CDR3 is built from 16 residues. J was trimmed by 6 bases and V by 3 bases; bases with no gene match: 11. The CDR3 region has the DNA TGTGCCAGCAGTTACGATAGAGCGGGGTCCCTCAATGAGCAGTTCTTC. This codes for CASSYDRAGSLNEQFF.

In its sample, this clonotype was seen many times. CDR3 loop: CSANSQDGHGYTF. CDR3 in DNA: TGCAGTGCTAATTCACAGGATGGGCATGGCTACACCTTC. This rearrangement joins TRBV20-1 to TRBJ1-2; a possible D gene is TRBD1 (5 bases). CDR3 length equals 13 residues. V shed 4 bases and J shed 6 bases, with 15 bases lying between them. Germline CDR1 reads DFQATT; CDR2 reads SNEGSKA (reference sequence).

This clonotype showed up just a few times. V gene TRBV27 combines with J gene TRBJ1-1; no definite D call. Per the germline V gene, CDR1 is MNHEY and CDR2 is SMNVEV (reference sequence). V was shortened by 8 bases and J by 7 bases, with 8 bases between the two germline ends. The CDR3 length is 10 residues. The CDR3 here is CASGRSEAFF. In nucleotides, the CDR3 is TGTGCCAGCGGGAGGAGTGAAGCTTTCTTT.